The source of this TCR beta chain is a study of Ad26.COV2.S vaccination and SARS-CoV-2 variants. The table came from immunoSEQ multiplex PCR; TCRdb's copy has only in-frame clones and leaves some out. The sample holds about 400,000 clones, 75% to 90% seen once. The CDR3 runs 15 residues. Germline V lookup: CDR1 ENHRY, CDR2 SYGVKD. Trimming removed 6 bases at V and 1 base at J, with 15 bases between. The treatment denotes: some 20 received Ad26.COV2.S at low or high dose, single or two shots; 5 received placebo; per-sample allocation not given. Repertoires come from day 63 after the first vaccine or placebo injection.

The chain is built from TRBV10-3 and TRBJ1-1; D possibly corresponds to TRBD1 (5 bases). The sequence came from a person aged 18-60 years who received the Ad26.COV2.S COVID-19 vaccine or a placebo. The sample here was peripheral blood, taken in a trial of Ad26.COV2.S vaccine versus placebo. The chain's CDR3 is CAIRTTSGENTEAFF. DNA for the CDR3: TGTGCCATCAGGACGACATCGGGGGAGAACACTGAAGCTTTCTTT.